These 6 T cell receptor beta chains were all obtained from the same sample, sequenced in a study of response to subunit inactivated influenza vaccine. MiXCR, applied by TCRdb to the RT-PCR reads, yields one record per CDR3 protein. This table has 500,000 to 650,000 distinct CDR3 sequences, around 8% appearing once. The source material was PBMCs from blood, sampled 23 to 25 months after vaccination. The receptors come from a man in his fifties or sixties who received an inactivated influenza vaccine.

This clonotype was seen more than once but under ten times. The chain carries TRBV12-3 or TRBV12-4 and TRBJ2-2; possibly TRBD2 for D (5 bases). This CDR3 is built from 14 residues. V was cut by 5 bases and J by 2 bases, with 9 bases left in between. CDR3 sequence reads: CASSPRVNTGELFF. CDR3 nucleotide sequence: TGTGCCAGCAGTCCGAGGGTTAACACCGGGGAGCTGTTTTTT.

The chain links TRBV20-1 to TRBJ1-2; TRBD1 is a possible D gene (6 bases). Germline V CDR1 and CDR2: DFQATT, SNEGSKA (reference sequence). The CDR3 totals 16 residues. Trimming removed 0 bases from V and 2 bases from J, with 16 bases in between. The CDR3 loop is CSARDPYRDKNYGYTF. For the CDR3, the DNA is TGCAGTGCTAGAGACCCATACAGGGATAAGAACTATGGCTACACCTTC.

The chain is built from TRBV7-2 and TRBJ2-3, with 9 bases aligning to TRBD2. Per germline, CDR1 SGHTA and CDR2 FQGNSA. This CDR3 contains 16 residues. V shed 2 bases and J 4 bases; nucleotides not matched to a gene: 7. The CDR3 sequence is CASSLFSGSLADTQYF. The CDR3 region has the DNA TGTGCCAGCAGCTTATTTAGCGGGAGTCTGGCAGATACGCAGTATTTT.

This CDR3 reads CASSYSHGTYGYTF. The CDR3, as DNA: TGTGCCAGCAGTTACTCTCACGGGACCTATGGCTACACCTTC. V and J are TRBV6-5 and TRBJ1-2, with a possible D match to TRBD1 (5 bases). CDR1 and CDR2 (germline): MNHEY, SVGAGI. V was clipped by 0 bases and J by 4 bases, with 9 bases between them. The CDR3 runs 14 residues.

This clonotype was found a few times. The chain recombines TRBV7-9 with TRBJ2-2, with 9 bases lining up with TRBD2. The CDR3 sequence is 17 residues long. In germline, CDR1 is SEHNR, CDR2 FQNEAQ (reference sequence). The V gene end was trimmed by 4 bases and the J gene end by 1 base; junction bases not matched to a gene: 7. The CDR3 loop is CASSSRQAGGNTGELFF. The CDR3 coding sequence is TGTGCCAGCAGCTCAAGACAAGCGGGGGGGAACACCGGGGAGCTGTTTTTT.

There are a few counts of this clonotype. This sequence joins TRBV20-1 and TRBJ2-1; tentatively, D is TRBD2 (6 bases). Between the trimmed V and J ends, which lost 4 bases and 5 bases, there was a span of 15 bases. Germline CDR1 DFQATT, CDR2 SNEGSKA (reference sequence). The CDR3 totals 14 residues. CDR3 sequence: CSAIGGGTHNEQFF. The CDR3 coding sequence is TGCAGTGCTATTGGGGGAGGTACCCACAATGAGCAGTTCTTC.